The 19 T cell receptor beta chains below come from one sample, sequenced in a study of T cell responses to AZD1222 COVID-19 vaccine. Sequencing used immunoSEQ multiplex PCR; TCRdb keeps in-frame clones, though not all of them. The repertoire holds 100,000 to 150,000 clones, roughly 91% seen once, with less than 1.3% in the top ten. Sequencing was performed on peripheral blood, taken 28 days after the second AZD1222 dose. The receptors come from an adult who received the AZD1222 COVID-19 vaccine.

The rearrangement uses TRBV9 and TRBJ2-2; 9 nucleotides match TRBD1. V lost 4 bases and J lost 5; bases outside the gene matches: 3. This CDR3 has 14 amino acids. The V gene's germline CDR1 is SGDLS and CDR2 YYNGEE. In nucleotides, the CDR3 is TGTGCCAGCAGCATGGGACAGGGAACCGGGGAGCTGTTTTTT. Its translation: CASSMGQGTGELFF.

The CDR3 is CASVQGTSNTEAFF. The CDR3 DNA sequence: TGTGCCAGTGTGCAGGGCACCTCGAACACTGAAGCTTTCTTT. This chain joins TRBV19 and TRBJ1-1, with D possibly matching TRBD1 (5 bases). Trimming took 8 bases from V and 1 from J, leaving 14 bases between them. The CDR3 is 14 residues long. Germline V CDR1 and CDR2: LNHDA, SQIVND (reference sequence).

The CDR3 loop reads CASSSGLGTGGYTF. In DNA, the CDR3 is TGTGCCAGCAGTTCTGGACTCGGGACAGGCGGCTACACCTTC. This chain uses TRBV6-5 with TRBJ1-2; 8 positions match TRBD1. The CDR3 is made up of 14 amino acids. Germline CDR1 reads MNHEY; CDR2 reads SVGAGI. V was clipped by 4 bases and J by 8 bases; unmatched bases: 9.

This chain links TRBV2 with TRBJ2-1, with 7 bases matching TRBD1. Germline CDR1 is SNHLY and CDR2 is FYNNEI. Trimming took 4 bases from V and 2 from J; bases not matched to a gene: 5. CDR3 length equals 15 residues. The CDR3 bases are TGTGCCAGCAGTGCCGAGACAGGGACCTACAATGAGCAGTTCTTC. It encodes CASSAETGTYNEQFF.

This sequence joins TRBV27 and TRBJ1-2, with 8 bases aligning to TRBD1. J gave up 2 bases and V 3 bases, and 5 bases lay outside the gene matches. The length of the CDR3 is 15 residues. Germline lookup yields CDR1 MNHEY and CDR2 SMNVEV (reference sequence). The CDR3 DNA reads as TGTGCCAGCAGTTTGATCCAGGGGGCGAACTATGGCTACACCTTC. It specifies CASSLIQGANYGYTF.

The V gene is TRBV3-1 (or the pseudogene TRBV3-2), the J gene TRBJ2-3; 11 nucleotides match TRBD2. Germline loops: CDR1 LGHDT, CDR2 YNNKEL (reference sequence). Unmatched junction bases numbered 8, after V lost 3 bases and J lost 3 bases. The CDR3 is made up of 17 amino acids. The CDR3 loop is CASSHHSGRDVTDTQYF. CDR3 bases: TGTGCCAGCAGCCATCATAGCGGGAGGGATGTGACAGATACGCAGTATTTT.

V usage is TRBV5-1 and J usage is TRBJ2-1, with D possibly being TRBD1 (5 bases). The CDR3 runs 16 residues. Per the germline V gene, CDR1 is SGHRS and CDR2 is YFSETQ. Between the trimmed V and J ends, which lost 1 base and 0 bases, there was a span of 11 bases. CDR3 loop: CASSLIGQGSYNEQFF. DNA for the CDR3: TGCGCCAGCAGCTTGATCGGGCAGGGCTCCTACAATGAGCAGTTCTTC. Full variable domain (missing parts from reference TRBV5-1 and TRBJ2-1): KAGVTQTPRYLIKTRGQQVTLSCSPISGHRSVSWYQQTPGQGLQFLFEYFSETQRNKGNFPGRFSGRQFSNSRSEMNVSTLELGDSALYLCASSLIGQGSYNEQFFGPGTRLTVL.

The V and J genes are TRBV19 and TRBJ2-1; a weak D match, TRBD1 (5 bases). Germline V gives CDR1 LNHDA, CDR2 SQIVND (reference sequence). This CDR3 has 16 residues. Deletions cut 6 bases from V and 2 bases from J, with 17 bases between. CDR3 in amino acids: CASRVLRGGAYNEQFF. CDR3 DNA sequence: TGTGCCAGTAGAGTGCTTAGGGGTGGAGCCTACAATGAGCAGTTCTTC.

This sequence joins TRBV20-1 and TRBJ1-1; D is ambiguous. Germline V gene data show CDR1 as DFQATT and CDR2 as SNEGSKA (reference sequence). This CDR3 region has 10 residues. Trimming stripped 8 bases from V and 1 base from J, with 5 bases between. The CDR3 nucleotides read TGCAGTCCAAGGAACACTGAAGCTTTCTTT. Its protein product is CSPRNTEAFF.

This clone was counted only a few times. The rearrangement links TRBV19 to TRBJ2-7; D is uncertain. The length of the CDR3 is 13 residues. Germline CDR1 reads LNHDA; CDR2 reads SQIVND (reference sequence). V lost 2 bases and J lost 5, with 10 bases in between. The CDR3 sequence is CASSISLGNEQYF. The CDR3 coding sequence is TGTGCCAGTAGTATATCTCTTGGTAACGAGCAGTACTTC. Using reference TRBV19 and TRBJ2-7 for the parts outside the CDR3, the full variable domain is DGGITQSPKYLFRKEGQNVTLSCEQNLNHDAMYWYRQDPGQGLRLIYYSQIVNDFQKGDIAEGYSVSREKKESFPLTVTSAQKNPTAFYLCASSISLGNEQYFGPGTRLTVT.

The gene calls are TRBV6-2 or TRBV6-3 and TRBJ1-2; TRBD1 aligns across 7 bases. This CDR3 spans 15 amino acids. The ends lost 5 bases at V and 4 bases at J; junction bases unmatched: 10. In germline, CDR1 is MNHEY, CDR2 SVGEGT. CDR3 region: CASSRPTGLSYGYTF. The CDR3 DNA follows: TGTGCCAGCAGTAGACCGACAGGGCTAAGCTATGGCTACACCTTC.

The chain couples TRBV6-5 to TRBJ1-2; a weak D match, TRBD1 (6 bases). V was pared by 5 bases and J by 8 bases, with 18 bases between. Germline values: CDR1 MNHEY, CDR2 SVGAGI. CDR3 size: 14 residues. The CDR3 nucleotides are TGTGCCAGCAGTCCGTCAGCAGGGGCGAGGGGCTACACCTTC. It codes for CASSPSAGARGYTF.

This clone has only one observation. The chain links TRBV5-1 to TRBJ2-2; 8 bases align to TRBD2. With V trimmed by 6 bases and J by 2 bases, 3 bases remained unmatched. The CDR3 loop spans 14 amino acids. In germline, CDR1 is SGHRS, CDR2 YFSETQ. CDR3 in amino acids: CASTGGTNTGELFF. CDR3 nucleotide sequence: TGCGCCAGCACGGGGGGGACCAACACCGGGGAGCTGTTTTTT.

The chain employs TRBV10-3 and TRBJ2-6; 7 nucleotides agree with TRBD1. Trimming cost V 0 bases and J 2 bases; bases outside gene matches: 13. The CDR3 runs to 20 residues. The germline V gene has CDR1 ENHRY and CDR2 SYGVKD. This CDR3 reads CAISESVLQGKLPGANVLTF. Written as DNA, the CDR3 is TGTGCCATCAGTGAGTCCGTCTTACAGGGGAAATTACCTGGGGCCAACGTCCTGACTTTC.

This sequence joins TRBV10-3 and TRBJ2-7; D perhaps matches TRBD2 (5 bases). V was clipped by 7 bases and J by 3 bases, with 16 bases between them. Germline V gene lookup returns CDR1 ENHRY and CDR2 SYGVKD. The CDR3 totals 14 residues. The CDR3 protein is CAINALGWGYEQYF. The CDR3 DNA is TGTGCCATCAATGCACTAGGGTGGGGCTACGAGCAGTACTTC.

This chain connects TRBV30 to TRBJ1-5; 7 bases line up with TRBD1. Per germline, CDR1 GTSNPN and CDR2 SVGIG (reference sequence). V was clipped by 0 bases and J by 6 bases; unmatched bases: 5. The CDR3 contains 14 residues. The CDR3 sequence is CAWSVRGGRQPQHF. CDR3 DNA: TGTGCCTGGAGTGTACGAGGGGGCCGTCAGCCCCAGCATTTT.

V is TRBV15 and J is TRBJ2-7, with unresolved D. The V end was cut by 1 base, the J end by 7 bases, with 11 bases between. The CDR3 runs to 13 residues. Per germline, CDR1 LNHNV and CDR2 YYDKDF (reference sequence). The CDR3 here is CATSRADRMEQYF. DNA of the CDR3: TGTGCCACCAGCAGAGCCGACCGGATGGAGCAGTACTTC.

This chain links TRBV19 with TRBJ1-5, with no clear D. This CDR3 spans 14 amino acids. Per germline, CDR1 LNHDA and CDR2 SQIVND (reference sequence). V lost 4 bases and J lost 9, with 16 bases in between. The CDR3 reads CASSTGPTGRPQHF. The CDR3 region has the DNA TGTGCCAGTAGTACCGGGCCCACCGGTCGGCCCCAGCATTTT.

The V call is TRBV5-1, the J call TRBJ1-1, with TRBD1 as a possible D gene (6 bases). Trimming took off 4 bases at V and 2 bases at J, with 9 bases between the two ends. The CDR3 extends over 13 amino acids. Germline-derived CDR1 and CDR2 are SGHRS and YFSETQ. CDR3 protein: CASSGGLNTEAFF. Here the CDR3 DNA reads TGCGCCAGCAGCGGGGGCCTTAACACTGAAGCTTTCTTT. The whole variable domain, remainder taken from reference TRBV5-1 and TRBJ1-1, is KAGVTQTPRYLIKTRGQQVTLSCSPISGHRSVSWYQQTPGQGLQFLFEYFSETQRNKGNFPGRFSGRQFSNSRSEMNVSTLELGDSALYLCASSGGLNTEAFFGQGTRLTVV.